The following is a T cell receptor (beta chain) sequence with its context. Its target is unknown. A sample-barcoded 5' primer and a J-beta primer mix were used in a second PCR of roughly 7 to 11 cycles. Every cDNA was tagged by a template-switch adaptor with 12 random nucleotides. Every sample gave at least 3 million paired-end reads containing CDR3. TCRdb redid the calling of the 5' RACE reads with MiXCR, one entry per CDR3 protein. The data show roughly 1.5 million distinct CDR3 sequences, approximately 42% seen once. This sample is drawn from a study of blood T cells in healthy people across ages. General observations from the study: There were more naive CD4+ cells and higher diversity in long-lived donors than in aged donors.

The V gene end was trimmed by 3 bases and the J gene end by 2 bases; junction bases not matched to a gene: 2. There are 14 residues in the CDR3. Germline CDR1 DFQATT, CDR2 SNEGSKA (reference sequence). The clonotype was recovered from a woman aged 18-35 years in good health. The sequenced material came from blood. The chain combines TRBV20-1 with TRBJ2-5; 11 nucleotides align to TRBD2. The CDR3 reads CSASPSGRQETQYF. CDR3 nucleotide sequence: TGCAGTGCTAGCCCTAGCGGGAGGCAAGAGACCCAGTACTTC.